The rows below give T cell receptor beta chains drawn from one sample of a study of T cell responses to AZD1222 COVID-19 vaccine. Profiled with immunoSEQ multiplex PCR; TCRdb holds only in-frame clones, not every one. The sample records around 78,000 clones, 90% being singletons. The sequences come from peripheral blood, collected 28 days after the second AZD1222 dose. The receptor source for this set is an adult who received the AZD1222 COVID-19 vaccine. Both conserved end residues are part of each CDR3. The order of the fields is V gene, D gene, J gene, clone size, CDR3 protein. The D gene is left open where the match is weak. The size field is filled for only some rows; it gives once, few, many or a size class.

v_gene: TRBV4-3; d_gene: NA; j_gene: TRBJ1-1; abundance: NA; CDR3aa: CASSQDYSFAARGNTEAFF
v_gene: TRBV10-1; d_gene: NA; j_gene: TRBJ1-2; abundance: few; CDR3aa: CATQGPPFPQYGYTF
v_gene: TRBV11-3; d_gene: NA; j_gene: TRBJ1-1; abundance: few; CDR3aa: CASSSSYDTEAFF
v_gene: TRBV28; d_gene: NA; j_gene: TRBJ1-6; abundance: NA; CDR3aa: CASSFFSIGTNNSPLHF
v_gene: TRBV19; d_gene: NA; j_gene: TRBJ2-3; abundance: NA; CDR3aa: CASSTTREPPRDTQYF
v_gene: TRBV7-2; d_gene: NA; j_gene: TRBJ1-2; abundance: NA; CDR3aa: CASSPGDGYGYTF
v_gene: TRBV4-1; d_gene: NA; j_gene: TRBJ1-1; abundance: once; CDR3aa: CASSRSLRGGGSTEAFF
v_gene: TRBV19; d_gene: TRBD2; j_gene: TRBJ2-3; abundance: NA; CDR3aa: CASRTSGGITDTQYF
v_gene: TRBV28; d_gene: TRBD1; j_gene: TRBJ2-1; abundance: once; CDR3aa: CASTGDRGNKDEQFF
v_gene: TRBV29-1; d_gene: TRBD1; j_gene: TRBJ2-5; abundance: NA; CDR3aa: CSVEGQGRLQETQYF
v_gene: TRBV5-5; d_gene: NA; j_gene: TRBJ2-7; abundance: NA; CDR3aa: CASSSPGRYEQYF
v_gene: TRBV24-1; d_gene: NA; j_gene: TRBJ1-5; abundance: NA; CDR3aa: CATSHVGQPQHF
v_gene: TRBV4-1; d_gene: TRBD1; j_gene: TRBJ2-7; abundance: few; CDR3aa: CASSQATGRGEQYF
v_gene: TRBV6-4; d_gene: NA; j_gene: TRBJ2-7; abundance: NA; CDR3aa: CASSDSRGSVYEQYF
v_gene: TRBV2; d_gene: NA; j_gene: TRBJ1-5; abundance: NA; CDR3aa: CASNWGPNQPQHF
v_gene: TRBV6-2/TRBV6-3; d_gene: TRBD1; j_gene: TRBJ1-1; abundance: NA; CDR3aa: CASSYGQGIGSEAFF
v_gene: TRBV3-1/TRBV3-2; d_gene: NA; j_gene: TRBJ2-3; abundance: NA; CDR3aa: CASSQKGGGLLDTQYF
v_gene: TRBV24-1; d_gene: NA; j_gene: TRBJ2-5; abundance: NA; CDR3aa: CATSDPLEGDQETQYF
v_gene: TRBV19; d_gene: TRBD1; j_gene: TRBJ1-5; abundance: NA; CDR3aa: CASILDRNSNQPQHF
v_gene: TRBV6-1; d_gene: NA; j_gene: TRBJ2-2; abundance: NA; CDR3aa: CASSEKATGELFF
v_gene: TRBV2; d_gene: TRBD1; j_gene: TRBJ1-1; abundance: once; CDR3aa: CASSVQGEDTEAFF
v_gene: TRBV7-2; d_gene: NA; j_gene: TRBJ2-2; abundance: NA; CDR3aa: CASSSTRGTGELFF
v_gene: TRBV18; d_gene: TRBD1; j_gene: TRBJ2-7; abundance: NA; CDR3aa: CASSFSGTGRSYEQYF
v_gene: TRBV2; d_gene: TRBD1; j_gene: TRBJ2-7; abundance: few; CDR3aa: CASNRDRGLYEQYF
v_gene: TRBV11-3; d_gene: TRBD1; j_gene: TRBJ2-7; abundance: NA; CDR3aa: CASSPQGANYEQYF
v_gene: TRBV6-5; d_gene: TRBD2; j_gene: TRBJ2-2; abundance: once; CDR3aa: CASTPQGLANGELFF
v_gene: TRBV6-5; d_gene: NA; j_gene: TRBJ1-5; abundance: NA; CDR3aa: CASGGRAPDQPQHF
v_gene: TRBV27; d_gene: TRBD2; j_gene: TRBJ2-5; abundance: NA; CDR3aa: CASSPPGGRQETQYF
v_gene: TRBV30; d_gene: NA; j_gene: TRBJ2-5; abundance: NA; CDR3aa: CAWRLLEAQYF
v_gene: TRBV7-2; d_gene: NA; j_gene: TRBJ1-5; abundance: NA; CDR3aa: CASSYDSSNQPQHF
v_gene: TRBV9; d_gene: NA; j_gene: TRBJ2-3; abundance: NA; CDR3aa: CASTPGGTDTQYF
v_gene: TRBV2; d_gene: TRBD1; j_gene: TRBJ2-7; abundance: NA; CDR3aa: CASSQQGPLNSHEQYF
v_gene: TRBV10-3; d_gene: NA; j_gene: TRBJ2-5; abundance: NA; CDR3aa: CAISESPGRETQYF
v_gene: TRBV18; d_gene: TRBD1; j_gene: TRBJ1-6; abundance: NA; CDR3aa: CASSPLQGAESPLHF
v_gene: TRBV7-2; d_gene: NA; j_gene: TRBJ2-3; abundance: NA; CDR3aa: CASSLWGGLKEDTQYF
v_gene: TRBV27; d_gene: NA; j_gene: TRBJ2-1; abundance: NA; CDR3aa: CASSPHPRDLRDNEQFF
v_gene: TRBV7-3; d_gene: NA; j_gene: TRBJ2-2; abundance: NA; CDR3aa: CASKLTVRDTGELFF
v_gene: TRBV4-2; d_gene: NA; j_gene: TRBJ1-2; abundance: NA; CDR3aa: CASSQEFGDTGGYTF
v_gene: TRBV4-2; d_gene: NA; j_gene: TRBJ2-1; abundance: NA; CDR3aa: CASSQEGGNEQFF
v_gene: TRBV7-3; d_gene: NA; j_gene: TRBJ1-1; abundance: once; CDR3aa: CASSFVLNTEAFF
v_gene: TRBV7-2; d_gene: NA; j_gene: TRBJ2-3; abundance: NA; CDR3aa: CASSSAAERTDTQYF
v_gene: TRBV11-2; d_gene: NA; j_gene: TRBJ2-3; abundance: NA; CDR3aa: CASSLEPMHFGDTQYF
v_gene: TRBV24-1; d_gene: TRBD1; j_gene: TRBJ1-5; abundance: NA; CDR3aa: CATSSIWDSSNQPQHF
v_gene: TRBV6-5; d_gene: NA; j_gene: TRBJ1-1; abundance: NA; CDR3aa: CASNSGVTEAFF
v_gene: TRBV28; d_gene: TRBD1; j_gene: TRBJ1-2; abundance: NA; CDR3aa: CASKRGRDYGYTF
v_gene: TRBV5-6; d_gene: NA; j_gene: TRBJ2-5; abundance: NA; CDR3aa: CASSSEGGGEETQYF
v_gene: TRBV18; d_gene: NA; j_gene: TRBJ1-1; abundance: NA; CDR3aa: CASSPPRGGEAFF
v_gene: TRBV5-6; d_gene: NA; j_gene: TRBJ1-1; abundance: NA; CDR3aa: CASLKIGNTEAFF
v_gene: TRBV2; d_gene: NA; j_gene: TRBJ1-1; abundance: NA; CDR3aa: CASSEGRDEAFF
v_gene: TRBV30; d_gene: NA; j_gene: TRBJ2-1; abundance: NA; CDR3aa: CAWRTLRDNEQFF
v_gene: TRBV7-3; d_gene: NA; j_gene: TRBJ1-1; abundance: NA; CDR3aa: CASSLTGGDTEAFF
v_gene: TRBV28; d_gene: NA; j_gene: TRBJ1-1; abundance: NA; CDR3aa: CASSLSREAFF
v_gene: TRBV5-1; d_gene: NA; j_gene: TRBJ2-3; abundance: NA; CDR3aa: CASRSGPDTQYF
v_gene: TRBV5-6; d_gene: TRBD1; j_gene: TRBJ1-1; abundance: NA; CDR3aa: CASSLWGGSTGDTEAFF
v_gene: TRBV18; d_gene: NA; j_gene: TRBJ1-3; abundance: NA; CDR3aa: CASSPRVDLRSGNTIYF
v_gene: TRBV19; d_gene: TRBD1; j_gene: TRBJ1-6; abundance: NA; CDR3aa: CASSPDPTGGNSPLHF